A single sample is the source of the 19 T cell receptor beta chains below, sequenced in a study of CD8+CD57+ T cells in acquired aplastic anemia. TCR beta VDJ and CDR3 profiles were obtained from a genomic DNA template. TCRdb processed the reads anew with MiXCR; each CDR3 protein has one entry. The top ten hold 25% to 35% of the sample, which has about 120,000 distinct CDR3 sequences, 58% seen once. All patients picked for sequencing had shown, by flow cytometry, an expansion of CD8+CD57+ cells. Sequencing was performed on sorted CD4+, CD8+, or CD8+CD57+ T cells (not recorded which) from PBMCs. These receptors all stem from a human donor with aplastic anemia.

This clonotype was recorded only once. This may be a read error, as it is one base from a much larger clone. The gene calls are TRBV2 and TRBJ2-6, with 8 bases aligning to TRBD1. CDR3 length: 14 amino acids. Trimming at V came to 8 bases and at J to 2 bases, leaving 2 bases not matched to a gene. Germline V gives CDR1 SNHLY, CDR2 FYNNEI. CDR3 in DNA: TGTGCCAGCGGGACAGGCCCTGGGGCCAACGTCCTGACTTTC. This translates into CASGTGPGANVLTF.

The chain has TRBV10-3 and TRBJ1-6; 7 positions match TRBD1. Germline V gene data show CDR1 as ENHRY and CDR2 as SYGVKD. The CDR3 covers 14 residues. V lost 9 bases to trimming and J lost 5 bases; unmatched junction nucleotides: 7. This CDR3 reads CAITADRDNSPLHF. DNA of the CDR3: TGTGCCATTACGGCAGACAGGGATAATTCACCCCTCCACTTT.

The chain carries TRBV7-6 and TRBJ2-1, with D possibly matching TRBD1 (6 bases). The CDR3 covers 15 residues. The V end was cut by 3 bases, the J end by 5 bases, with 14 bases between. Germline CDR1 and CDR2: SGHVS and FNYEAQ. The CDR3 region has the DNA TGTGCCAGCAGCTTCACAGGGAAACCTGACAATGAGCAGTTCTTC. It codes for CASSFTGKPDNEQFF.

Concerning this clonotype: A junction boundary mismatches the germline segment, possibly from a read error. The gene calls are TRBV19 and TRBJ1-4, with TRBD1 as a possible D gene (5 bases). The V gene's germline CDR1 is LNHDA and CDR2 SQIVND (reference sequence). The CDR3 is 14 residues long. CDR3 residues: CASSIQGANEELFF. The CDR3 DNA sequence: TGTGCCAGTAGTATACAGGGTGCGAATGAAGAACTGTTTTTT.

There are a few counts of this clonotype. The chain couples TRBV19 to TRBJ1-6; tentative D call: TRBD1 (6 bases). CDR1 is LNHDA and CDR2 is SQIVND in the germline V gene (reference sequence). Trimming removed 3 bases from V and 7 bases from J, with 10 bases in between. CDR3 length equals 14 residues. Written as DNA, the CDR3 is TGTGCCAGTAGTATCACAGGGAGCAATTCACCCCTCCACTTT. Translation gives CASSITGSNSPLHF.

This clonotype came up many times. The CDR3 DNA follows: TGTGCCAGCAGCCCGGTCGGCGGTGCCAAAAACATTCAGTACTTC. Protein sequence: CASSPVGGAKNIQYF. The V and J genes are TRBV7-6 and TRBJ2-4; no clear D gene. V lost 5 bases to trimming and J lost 1 base, with 12 bases between them. Germline loops: CDR1 SGHVS, CDR2 FNYEAQ. The CDR3 is made up of 15 amino acids.

On this clonotype itself: The junction does not match germline at one end; this may be a read error. The CDR3 region has the DNA TGCGCCAGCAGCTTGGGACAGGGGTTGAACATTGAAGCTTTCTTT. Amino acids: CASSLGQGLNIEAFF. The rearrangement joins TRBV5-1 to TRBJ1-1; 8 bases fit TRBD1. CDR3 length: 15 residues. CDR1 and CDR2 (germline): SGHRS, YFSETQ.

This clonotype was observed many times. V is TRBV15 and J is TRBJ2-2; D is perhaps TRBD1 (7 bases). There are 15 residues in the CDR3. Germline V CDR1 and CDR2: LNHNV, YYDKDF (reference sequence). V lost 4 bases and J lost 4, with 13 bases in between. The DNA for the CDR3 is TGTGCCACCAGCAACCAGGGGGAGGTCACCGGGGAGCTGTTTTTT. This encodes CATSNQGEVTGELFF.

Of note for this clonotype: Germline and junction disagree at one end, which may indicate a read error. The chain couples TRBV27 to TRBJ2-7; tentatively, D is TRBD1 (5 bases). Germline CDR1 and CDR2: MNHEY and SMNVEV (reference sequence). This CDR3 comprises 13 residues. The DNA for the CDR3 is TGTGCCAGCAGTCAACGCCAGGGCTACGAGCAGCACTTC. Translation gives CASSQRQGYEQHF.

This clonotype was observed at least ten times. This chain connects TRBV5-5 to TRBJ1-2; D is undetermined. Germline CDR1 SGHKS, CDR2 YYEKEE (reference sequence). Trimming left V 1 base short and J 4 bases short, with 17 bases between. The CDR3 loop spans 16 amino acids. Written as DNA, the CDR3 is TGTGCCAGCAGCTTGTCTAGGTCATCTCTTAGCTATGGCTACACCTTC. The encoded protein is CASSLSRSSLSYGYTF.

The V call is TRBV7-9, the J call TRBJ1-2, with TRBD1 identical over 7 bases. Germline CDR1 reads SEHNR; CDR2 reads FQNEAQ (reference sequence). Trimming removed 4 bases from V and 7 bases from J; junction bases left unmatched: 3. The CDR3 has 12 residues. CDR3 sequence: CASSWDSSGYTF. As DNA, the CDR3 is TGTGCCAGCAGCTGGGACAGCTCTGGCTACACCTTC.

This clonotype turned up a few times. The V gene is TRBV10-3, the J gene TRBJ2-5; no clear D. CDR3 length equals 17 residues. V was shortened by 3 bases and J by 5 bases, with 22 bases between the two germline ends. Germline loops: CDR1 ENHRY, CDR2 SYGVKD. The CDR3 region is CAISDPDLVVSKETQYF. DNA for the CDR3: TGTGCCATCAGTGATCCGGACCTAGTAGTCTCGAAGGAGACCCAGTACTTC.

The rearrangement links TRBV10-3 to TRBJ1-6, with TRBD1 identical over 9 bases. Germline V gene data show CDR1 as ENHRY and CDR2 as SYGVKD. This CDR3 spans 14 amino acids. The trim removed 10 bases at V and 4 bases at J, leaving 5 bases unmatched. The CDR3 DNA sequence: TGTGCCACCGGGACAGGGCTATATAATTCACCCCTCCACTTT. Its protein is CATGTGLYNSPLHF.

This clonotype has more than one count but fewer than ten. The chain uses TRBV10-1 and TRBJ2-7, with a tentative D call TRBD2 (5 bases). The germline gives CDR1 WNHNN, CDR2 SYGVQD (reference sequence). Deletions cut 7 bases from V and 3 bases from J, with 13 bases between. The CDR3 has 13 residues. The CDR3 DNA reads as TGCGCCAGCATTCGGGAACACAACTACGAGCAGTACTTC. The encoded protein is CASIREHNYEQYF.

For this clonotype: A much bigger clone sits one base away, suggesting this may be a read error. The chain uses TRBV5-6 and TRBJ2-5; D ambiguous. This CDR3 has 11 amino acids. In germline, CDR1 is SGHDT, CDR2 YYEEEE. The CDR3 reads CANSFGETQYF. The DNA for the CDR3 is TGTGCCAACAGCTTCGGAGAGACCCAGTACTTC.

This clonotype has a count of ten or more. The V call is TRBV6-5, the J call TRBJ2-5; the D is unclear. Germline CDR1 and CDR2: MNHEY and SVGAGI. V was shortened by 10 bases and J by 2 bases, with 8 bases between the two germline ends. The CDR3 sequence is 11 residues long. In DNA form, the CDR3 reads TGTGCCACACGGATGCAAGAGACCCAGTACTTC. This sequence encodes CATRMQETQYF.

This sequence joins TRBV19 and TRBJ1-3; D may be TRBD1 (5 bases). Per germline, CDR1 LNHDA and CDR2 SQIVND (reference sequence). The CDR3 spans 14 residues. V gave up 8 bases and J gave up 0 bases, with 11 bases separating them. Here the CDR3 reads CASASGGSGNTIYF. In DNA, the CDR3 is TGTGCCAGTGCATCCGGGGGCTCTGGAAACACCATATATTTT.

This CDR3 is CAISESQDLNTEAFF. CDR3 in DNA: TGTGCCATCAGTGAGTCTCAGGACCTGAACACTGAAGCTTTCTTT. V gene TRBV10-3 combines with J gene TRBJ1-1; D is uncertain. Germline-derived CDR1 and CDR2 are ENHRY and SYGVKD. This CDR3 contains 15 residues. Trimming cost V 0 bases and J 0 bases, with 8 bases left between them.

The chain links TRBV9 to TRBJ2-7, with D maybe TRBD1 (6 bases). This CDR3 has 15 residues. Trimming took 5 bases from V and 2 from J, leaving 17 bases between them. Germline CDR1 and CDR2: SGDLS and YYNGEE. CDR3 nucleotide sequence: TGTGCCAGCAGTGAGGGGACAAATATAACCTACGAGCAGTACTTC. This encodes CASSEGTNITYEQYF.